This TCR beta chain was profiled in a study of neurological immune-mediated disorders. TCRdb analysed the 5' RACE reads with MiXCR anew, one entry per CDR3 protein. The sample has tens of thousands of distinct CDR3 sequences; around 3.3% are singletons. This clonotype was recorded at least ten times. Sequenced: PBMCs. This receptor was identified in a man aged 40-49 years with multiple sclerosis.

CDR3 nucleotides: TGCAGTGCTAGCACTCGTACCAATGAGCAGTTCTTC. It is translated as CSASTRTNEQFF. The rearrangement joins TRBV20-1 to TRBJ2-1; D is ambiguous. Germline CDR1 reads DFQATT; CDR2 reads SNEGSKA (reference sequence). This CDR3 contains 12 residues. The V gene lost 3 bases and the J gene lost 6 bases, with 9 bases spanning the gap.